The clone carrying this TCR beta chain has at least ten counts. The antigen remains undetermined. This sample stems from a study of liver allograft versus peripheral blood T cells. Study overall: Transplanted-liver T cell receptor repertoires were compared with recipients' peripheral blood repertoires. Study-level points and caveats: Intragraft liver T cell receptor repertoires reportedly differed from peripheral blood repertoires.

TCRdb ran MiXCR on the reads and lists one entry per CDR3 protein. The table has approximately 16,000 distinct CDR3 sequences, roughly a fifth seen once. Germline V gene data show CDR1 as MNHEY and CDR2 as SVGEGT. Deletions cut 2 bases from V and 5 bases from J, with 17 bases between. The CDR3 length is 16 residues. The sequence was collected from a human patient who had a liver transplant. Some of these T cells may belong to the graft donor. The gene calls are TRBV6-2 or TRBV6-3 and TRBJ2-3; a weak D match, TRBD2 (8 bases). CDR3 nucleotide sequence: TGTGCCAGCAGTTACGAGGGGGCGGGAGGCAGAGATACGCAGTATTTT. Protein product: CASSYEGAGGRDTQYF.